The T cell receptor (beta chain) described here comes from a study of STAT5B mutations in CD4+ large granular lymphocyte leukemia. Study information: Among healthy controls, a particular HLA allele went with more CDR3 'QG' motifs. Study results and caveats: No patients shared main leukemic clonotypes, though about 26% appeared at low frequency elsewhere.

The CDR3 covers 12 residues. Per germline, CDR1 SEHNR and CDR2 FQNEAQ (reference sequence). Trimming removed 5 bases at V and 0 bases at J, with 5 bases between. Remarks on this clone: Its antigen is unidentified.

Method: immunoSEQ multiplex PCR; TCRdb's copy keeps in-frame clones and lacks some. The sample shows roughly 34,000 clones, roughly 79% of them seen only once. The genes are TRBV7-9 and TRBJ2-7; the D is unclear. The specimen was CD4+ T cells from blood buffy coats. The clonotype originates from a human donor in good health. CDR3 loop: CASSLGSYEQYF. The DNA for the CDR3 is TGTGCCAGCAGCCTCGGCTCCTACGAGCAGTACTTC. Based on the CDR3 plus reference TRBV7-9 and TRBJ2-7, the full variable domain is DTGVSQNPRHKITKRGQNVTFRCDPISEHNRLYWYRQTLGQGPEFLTYFQNEAQLEKSRLLSDRFSAERPKGSFSTLEIQRTEQGDSAMYLCASSLGSYEQYFGPGTRLTVT.